Below, one T cell receptor (beta chain) is given with its context. MiXCR, run by TCRdb on the PCR reads, gives a single entry per CDR3 protein. The table has 25,000 to 30,000 distinct CDR3 sequences, 50% to 55% seen once. The entry originates in a study of CD4 and CD8 cells across lung adenocarcinoma regions. The patients had localized lung adenocarcinoma, a non-small cell subtype. Germline CDR1 and CDR2: SQVTM and ANQGSEA. V was pared by 6 bases and J by 1 base, with 11 bases between. The CDR3 is 13 residues long. Input material: CD8+ T cells from the center of a lung tumor. The TCR was taken from a male donor with lung adenocarcinoma. The CD4 and CD8 labels of this study may be unreliable. This chain links TRBV29-1 with TRBJ2-3, with D possibly matching TRBD1 (6 bases). The CDR3 coding sequence is TGCAGCGTACGCAGGGGCGGCACAGATACGCAGTATTTT. Protein: CSVRRGGTDTQYF.